This T cell receptor beta chain was identified during a study of patients and donors after allogeneic stem cell transplantation. V shed 6 bases, J shed 6 bases, and the junction held 22 bases outside the gene matches. Germline loops: CDR1 DFQATT, CDR2 SNEGSKA (reference sequence). The CDR3 totals 17 residues. TCRdb ran MiXCR on the RT-PCR reads and lists one entry per CDR3 protein. The sample has roughly 880,000 distinct CDR3 sequences; around 17% are singletons. The clonotype originates from a human donor who was either an allogeneic HSCT recipient or a stem cell or donor lymphocyte infusion donor (not recorded which). It is not recorded whose cells these are; they may come from a transplant donor. The material sequenced was blood, either unsorted or a sorted T cell fraction (not recorded which). The genes are TRBV20-1 and TRBJ2-7, with 8 bases aligning to TRBD2. The DNA of the CDR3 is TGCAGTGCCCTAGGGACTAGGGGAACTGTGTGGGTTGGCGAGCAGTACTTC. Translated, it gives CSALGTRGTVWVGEQYF.